The rows below give T cell receptor beta chains drawn from one sample of a study of blood T cell repertoires in COVID-19. Sequenced by immunoSEQ multiplex PCR; TCRdb stores in-frame clones only, minus some. Among under 80,000 clones, around 80% were seen once, and the ten largest hold 8% to 10%. Sequencing was carried out using peripheral blood. All receptors come from a human donor in a cohort sampled during active COVID-19. CDR3s include the opening cysteine and the closing phenylalanine or tryptophan. A D gene is named only where the DNA matches it firmly. Size is stated for part of the rows, as once, few or many counts, or as a class when the clone is expanded.

j_gene | d_gene | abundance | v_gene | CDR3aa | CDR3nt
TRBJ2-3 | NA | NA | TRBV5-6 | CASSFPQGRTDTQYF | TGTGCCAGCAGCTTCCCCCAGGGCCGGACAGATACGCAGTATTTT
TRBJ1-4 | NA | NA | TRBV27 | CASRVGPGGNEKLFF | TGTGCCAGCAGGGTGGGGCCCGGTGGGAATGAAAAACTGTTTTTT
TRBJ2-6 | NA | NA | TRBV18 | CASSLQDTGANVLTF | TGTGCCAGCTCACTACAGGATACCGGGGCCAACGTCCTGACTTTC
TRBJ2-7 | TRBD1 | NA | TRBV7-2 | CASSLRGQGSEQYF | TGTGCCAGCAGCTTAAGGGGACAGGGTTCCGAGCAGTACTTC
TRBJ2-5 | NA | NA | TRBV18 | CASSPSGKETQYF | TGTGCCAGCTCACCTAGCGGTAAAGAGACCCAGTACTTC
TRBJ2-7 | TRBD2 | NA | TRBV7-2 | CASSFPSGTGSYEQYF | TGTGCCAGCAGCTTCCCTAGCGGAACAGGCTCCTACGAGCAGTACTTC
TRBJ2-7 | NA | NA | TRBV5-1 | CASSLVREPYEQYF | TGCGCCAGCAGCTTGGTCCGGGAGCCTTACGAGCAGTACTTC
TRBJ2-1 | TRBD2 | NA | TRBV19 | CASSIGGSYNEQFF | TGTGCCAGTAGTATTGGCGGGAGTTACAATGAGCAGTTCTTC
TRBJ2-7 | TRBD2 | NA | TRBV30 | CAWSQLASYYEQYF | TGTGCCTGGAGCCAACTAGCGTCCTACTACGAGCAGTACTTC
TRBJ2-7 | NA | NA | TRBV5-1 | CASSLEEGGRYEQYF | TGCGCCAGCAGCTTGGAGGAAGGGGGTAGGTACGAGCAGTACTTC
TRBJ1-4 | NA | NA | TRBV30 | CAWSRTVLGKLFF | TGTGCCTGGAGTCGGACAGTCCTCGGAAAACTGTTTTTT
TRBJ2-7 | TRBD2 | NA | TRBV3-1/TRBV3-2 | CASSPGSGRVDEQYF | TGTGCCAGCAGCCCGGGTAGCGGGAGGGTGGACGAGCAGTACTTC
TRBJ1-1 | TRBD1 | NA | TRBV2 | CASSRDRGRENTEAFF | TGTGCCAGCAGCAGGGACAGGGGGCGGGAGAACACTGAAGCTTTCTTT
TRBJ2-7 | TRBD2 | NA | TRBV10-1 | CASSEGLAGGTNEQYF | TGCGCCAGCAGTGAGGGACTAGCGGGAGGTACGAACGAGCAGTACTTC
TRBJ2-3 | NA | NA | TRBV6-5 | CASRPSEIADTQYF | TGTGCCAGCAGGCCGTCTGAGATCGCAGATACGCAGTATTTT
TRBJ1-2 | TRBD1 | NA | TRBV28 | CATSLPGQIGISYGYTF | TGTGCCACCTCTTTACCGGGACAGATTGGGATAAGCTATGGCTACACCTTC
TRBJ2-1 | TRBD1 | NA | TRBV6-1 | CASSERTGVEQFF | TGTGCCAGCAGTGAACGGACAGGGGTTGAGCAGTTCTTC
TRBJ2-2 | NA | NA | TRBV7-9 | CASSPMASSTGELFF | TGTGCCAGCAGCCCGATGGCTAGCTCCACCGGGGAGCTGTTTTTT
TRBJ1-2 | NA | NA | TRBV7-2 | CASSSSGDGYTF | TGTGCCAGCAGCTCCTCAGGCGACGGCTACACCTTC
TRBJ1-1 | NA | NA | TRBV6-1 | CASSEARRGGTEAFF | TGTGCCAGCAGTGAAGCCCGCAGGGGTGGGACTGAAGCTTTCTTT
TRBJ2-7 | NA | NA | TRBV4-3 | CASSQVLRDNSYEQYF | TGCGCCAGCAGCCAAGTTCTCCGGGACAACTCCTACGAGCAGTACTTC
TRBJ2-1 | TRBD1 | once | TRBV7-9 | CASSHTGVGYNEQFF | TGTGCCAGCAGCCATACAGGGGTTGGCTACAATGAGCAGTTCTTC
TRBJ2-2 | NA | NA | TRBV5-1 | CASSLQVNTGELFF | TGCGCCAGCAGCTTACAGGTGAACACCGGGGAGCTGTTTTTT
TRBJ2-3 | TRBD1 | NA | TRBV2 | CASINRGYTDTQYF | TGTGCCAGCATTAACAGGGGTTACACAGATACGCAGTATTTT
TRBJ1-5 | NA | few | TRBV6-6 | CASSPMYMQAKNQPQHF | TGTGCCAGCAGTCCGATGTATATGCAGGCCAAGAATCAGCCCCAGCATTTT
TRBJ2-7 | TRBD1 | NA | TRBV30 | CAWSPGTGAYEQYF | TGTGCCTGGAGTCCCGGGACAGGGGCCTACGAGCAGTACTTC
TRBJ2-3 | NA | NA | TRBV6-1 | CASSERGQGVRDTQYF | TGTGCCAGCAGTGAAAGGGGTCAAGGGGTTCGGGATACGCAGTATTTT
TRBJ2-7 | TRBD1 | NA | TRBV7-9 | CASSLTGKWDSSYEQYF | TGTGCCAGCAGCTTAACGGGGAAGTGGGACAGCTCCTACGAGCAGTACTTC
TRBJ1-4 | NA | few | TRBV29-1 | CSVEVRGFAGKLFF | TGCAGCGTTGAAGTTCGGGGGTTCGCGGGAAAACTGTTTTTT
TRBJ1-4 | NA | NA | TRBV19 | CASRGAGPNEKLFF | TGTGCCAGTAGGGGCGCGGGCCCCAATGAAAAACTGTTTTTT
TRBJ1-2 | TRBD1 | NA | TRBV19 | CASSPGTDRYGYTF | TGTGCCAGTAGTCCCGGGACAGATCGATATGGCTACACCTTC
TRBJ2-7 | TRBD2 | NA | TRBV11-2 | CASSLKGGLAGEWSYEQYF | TGTGCCAGCAGCTTAAAGGGGGGACTAGCGGGAGAATGGTCCTACGAGCAGTACTTC
TRBJ1-6 | NA | once | TRBV5-6 | CASSSPRDTDSPLHF | TGTGCCAGCAGCTCTCCCCGGGACACAGATTCACCCCTCCACTTT
TRBJ2-7 | NA | NA | TRBV6-5 | CASSYSRAGLYEQYF | TGTGCCAGCAGTTACTCGAGAGCAGGGCTGTACGAGCAGTACTTC
TRBJ1-1 | TRBD1 | few | TRBV7-9 | CASSFGTGNTEAFF | TGTGCCAGCAGCTTCGGGACAGGGAACACTGAAGCTTTCTTT